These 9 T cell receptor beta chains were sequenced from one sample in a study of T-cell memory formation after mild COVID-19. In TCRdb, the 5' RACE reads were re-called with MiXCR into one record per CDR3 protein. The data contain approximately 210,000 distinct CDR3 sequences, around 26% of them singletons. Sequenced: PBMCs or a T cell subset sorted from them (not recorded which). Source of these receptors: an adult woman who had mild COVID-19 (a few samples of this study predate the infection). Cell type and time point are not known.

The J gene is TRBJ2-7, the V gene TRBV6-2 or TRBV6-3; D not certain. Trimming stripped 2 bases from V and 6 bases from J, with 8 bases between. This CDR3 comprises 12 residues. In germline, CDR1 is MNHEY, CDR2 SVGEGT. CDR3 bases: TGTGCCAGCAGTTACCATGGTGGCGAGCAGTACTTC. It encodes CASSYHGGEQYF.

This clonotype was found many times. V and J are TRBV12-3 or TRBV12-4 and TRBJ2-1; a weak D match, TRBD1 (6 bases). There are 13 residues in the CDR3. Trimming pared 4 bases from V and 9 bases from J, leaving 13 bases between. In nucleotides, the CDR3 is TGTGCCAGCAGTTCACAGGGCGGAGGTGAGCAGTTCTTC. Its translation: CASSSQGGGEQFF.

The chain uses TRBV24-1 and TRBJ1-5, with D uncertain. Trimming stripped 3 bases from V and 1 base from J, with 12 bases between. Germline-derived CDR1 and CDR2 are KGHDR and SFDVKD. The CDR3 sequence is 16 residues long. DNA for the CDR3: TGTGCCACCAGTGATGAGAGCCTTGGGAGCAATCAGCCCCAGCATTTT. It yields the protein CATSDESLGSNQPQHF.

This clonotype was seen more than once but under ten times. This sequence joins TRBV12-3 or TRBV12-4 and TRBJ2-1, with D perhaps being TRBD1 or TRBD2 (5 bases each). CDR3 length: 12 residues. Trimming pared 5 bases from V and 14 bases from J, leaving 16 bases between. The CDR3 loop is CASSPLRGQEFF. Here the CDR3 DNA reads TGTGCCAGCAGTCCCCTGAGGGGCCAGGAGTTCTTC.

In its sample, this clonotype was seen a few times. In nucleotides, the CDR3 is TGTGCCAGCAGTCCGACAGGGGGCTCATCTCAGCCCCAGCATTTT. This codes for CASSPTGGSSQPQHF. J is TRBJ1-5 and V is TRBV12-3 or TRBV12-4; 10 bases match TRBD1. The CDR3 loop spans 15 amino acids. The trim removed 5 bases at V and 6 bases at J, leaving 7 bases unmatched.

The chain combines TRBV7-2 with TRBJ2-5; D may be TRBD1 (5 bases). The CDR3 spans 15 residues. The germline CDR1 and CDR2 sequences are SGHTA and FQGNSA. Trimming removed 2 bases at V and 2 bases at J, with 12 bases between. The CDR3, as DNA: TGTGCCAGCAGCTTACAGGGTTTAGGTCAAGAGACCCAGTACTTC. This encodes CASSLQGLGQETQYF. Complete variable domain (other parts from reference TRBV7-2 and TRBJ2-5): GAGVSQSPSNKVTEKGKDVELRCDPISGHTALYWYRQSLGQGLEFLIYFQGNSAPDKSGLPSDRFSAERTGGSVSTLTIQRTQQEDSAVYLCASSLQGLGQETQYFGPGTRLLVL.

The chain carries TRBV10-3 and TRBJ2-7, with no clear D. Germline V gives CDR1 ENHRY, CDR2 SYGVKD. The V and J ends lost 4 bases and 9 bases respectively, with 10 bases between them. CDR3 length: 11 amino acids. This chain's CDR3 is CAISGGLGQYF. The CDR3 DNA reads TGTGCCATCAGTGGGGGTTTGGGGCAGTACTTC.

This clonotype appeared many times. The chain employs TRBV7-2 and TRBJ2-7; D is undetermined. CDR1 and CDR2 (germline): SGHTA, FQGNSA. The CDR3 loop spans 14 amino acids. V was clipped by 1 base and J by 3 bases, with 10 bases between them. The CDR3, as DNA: TGTGCCAGCAGCTTAGTCCCCGGCGGCTACGAGCAGTACTTC. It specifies CASSLVPGGYEQYF.

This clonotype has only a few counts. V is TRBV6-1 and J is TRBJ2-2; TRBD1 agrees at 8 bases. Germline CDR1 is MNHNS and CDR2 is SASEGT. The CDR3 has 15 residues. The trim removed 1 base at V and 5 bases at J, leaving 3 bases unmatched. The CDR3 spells CASSEGTGITGELFF. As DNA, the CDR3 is TGTGCCAGCAGTGAAGGGACAGGGATAACCGGGGAGCTGTTTTTT.